This T cell receptor beta chain was recovered during a study of cytomegalovirus exposure and HLA in healthy donors. As for the study in general: Falling in the Caucasian-associated ancestry cluster were about four fifths of approximately 400 genotyped donors.

The germline CDR1 and CDR2 sequences are MNHNY and SVGAGI (reference sequence). Trimming took 2 bases from V and 1 from J, leaving 3 bases between them. The CDR3 extends over 12 amino acids. Regarding the study as a whole: Rates of TCR association differed by HLA locus in a later analysis, with DRB1 highest and HLA-C lowest. As was reported, the HLA-A and HLA-B alleles of most subjects were accurately predicted from TCR beta sequences. Rarity characterized most TCR sequences, yet some public TCRs appeared in many donors.

It was with 60 Vbeta and 13 Jbeta primers that the PCR ran. The repertoire was sequenced with immunoSEQ multiplex PCR; TCRdb's copy has only in-frame clones and lacks some. Of roughly 110,000 clones listed, 75% are singletons. Points on this clone: Its antigen is as yet unknown.

This clonotype was obtained from a male donor in good health and CMV-seropositive. Sequenced: PBMCs. V gene TRBV6-6 combines with J gene TRBJ2-7; no clear D. This chain's CDR3 is CASSYQSYEQYF. The CDR3 nucleotides are TGTGCCAGCAGTTACCAGTCCTACGAGCAGTACTTC.